The 31 T cell receptor beta chains below come from one sample, sequenced in a study of a mutant IDH1 vaccine in newly diagnosed glioma. Profiling relied on immunoSEQ multiplex PCR, and the TCRdb table lists in-frame clones only, not all of them. The profile shows tens of thousands of clones, about nine tenths of them singletons. The time point: baseline, week 1 (first vaccination visit). The treatment denotes: pre-vaccination baseline after standard-of-care therapy. The specimen comprised PBMCs, sampled from a glioma patient treated with radiotherapy, temozolomide or both. These receptors were taken from a man aged 45-60 years with glioma.

The chain combines TRBV7-2 with TRBJ1-5; tentative D call: TRBD1 (5 bases). CDR3 length: 13 residues. V gave up 3 bases and J gave up 4 bases, with 7 bases separating them. CDR1 is SGHTA, CDR2 FQGNSA, per germline. CDR3 region: CASSLTANQPQHF. For the CDR3, the DNA is TGTGCCAGCAGCTTGACAGCAAATCAGCCCCAGCATTTT.

This chain joins TRBV5-1 and TRBJ2-5; D may be TRBD1 (6 bases). Deletions cut 4 bases from V and 3 bases from J, with 13 bases between. There are 14 residues in the CDR3. Germline lookup yields CDR1 SGHRS and CDR2 YFSETQ. The CDR3: CASSRRTAEETQYF. The CDR3 DNA reads TGCGCCAGCAGCCGAAGGACAGCCGAAGAGACCCAGTACTTC.

The chain recombines TRBV7-6 with TRBJ1-5; 7 nucleotides match TRBD1. In germline, CDR1 is SGHVS, CDR2 FNYEAQ. This CDR3 has 12 amino acids. DNA of the CDR3: TGTGACCGCCGACAGGGTTTACAGCCCCAGCATTTT. Amino acids: CDRRQGLQPQHF.

V and J are TRBV11-2 and TRBJ1-1; 9 bases agree with TRBD1. This CDR3 has 12 residues. With 6 bases clipped from V and 8 bases from J, the junction kept 4 bases outside the gene matches. Germline loops: CDR1 SGHAT, CDR2 FQNNGV. The CDR3 nucleotides read TGTGCCAGCAGTCGGGACAGGGTGGAAGCTTTCTTT. Translation: CASSRDRVEAFF.

The gene calls are TRBV5-6 and TRBJ2-7; the D gene is possibly TRBD2 (7 bases). Germline CDR1 and CDR2: SGHDT and YYEEEE. V lost 0 bases to trimming and J lost 1 base, with 17 bases between them. This CDR3 region has 17 residues. The CDR3 bases are TGTGCCAGCAGCTTGGTAGGTTGGGGGGGCGATTCCTACGAGCAGTACTTC. Its protein is CASSLVGWGGDSYEQYF.

The rearrangement uses TRBV10-1 and TRBJ2-1, with TRBD1 matching over 8 bases. V gave up 4 bases and J gave up 2 bases; unmatched junction bases: 4. Germline V gene lookup returns CDR1 WNHNN and CDR2 SYGVQD (reference sequence). The length of the CDR3 is 15 residues. The CDR3 sequence is CASSGDRGPYNEQFF. CDR3 DNA: TGCGCCAGCAGTGGCGACAGGGGCCCCTACAATGAGCAGTTCTTC.

Worth noting for this clone: Other nucleotide sequences in the sample specify the same CDR3. This chain links TRBV5-6 with TRBJ2-5, with unresolved D. This CDR3 has 11 residues. V shed 3 bases and J shed 1 base, with 1 base lying between them. Per germline, CDR1 SGHDT and CDR2 YYEEEE. DNA for the CDR3: TGTGCCAGCAGCTCCCAAGAGACCCAGTACTTC. Its translation: CASSSQETQYF. The whole variable domain, remainder taken from reference TRBV5-6 and TRBJ2-5, is DAGVTQSPTHLIKTRGQQVTLRCSPKSGHDTVSWYQQALGQGPQFIFQYYEEEERQRGNFPDRFSGHQFPNYSSELNVNALLLGDSALYLCASSSQETQYFGPGTRLLVL.

This clone was seen just once. This chain joins TRBV6-5 and TRBJ1-3; D may be TRBD1 (6 bases). Deletions cut 8 bases from V and 9 bases from J, with 20 bases between. The germline V gene encodes CDR1 MNHEY and CDR2 SVGAGI. The CDR3 has 14 residues. The CDR3: CASSYLQGTGTIYF. The DNA for the CDR3 is TGTGCCAGCTCTTATTTACAGGGAACGGGCACCATATATTTT.

J is TRBJ2-5 and V is TRBV5-4; D is undetermined. The CDR3 length is 17 residues. The V gene's germline CDR1 is SGHNT and CDR2 YYREEE (reference sequence). Between the trimmed V and J ends, which lost 4 bases and 2 bases, there was a span of 21 bases. CDR3 sequence: CASSPRLGKDSQETQYF. The CDR3 nucleotides are TGTGCCAGCAGCCCAAGGTTGGGGAAGGATTCTCAAGAGACCCAGTACTTC.

V and J are TRBV16 and TRBJ1-4; possible D gene TRBD1, 5 bases. The ends were cut back, 1 base at V and 8 bases at J, with 14 bases in the middle. Germline CDR1 KGHSY, CDR2 FQNENV. The CDR3 is made up of 15 amino acids. In DNA form, the CDR3 reads TGTGCCAGCAGCCAATTTTCGGGGGTCCGAGAAAAACTGTTTTTT. Its protein is CASSQFSGVREKLFF.

This chain connects TRBV2 to TRBJ2-7; the D gene is possibly TRBD2 (6 bases). The CDR3 sequence is 14 residues long. The V gene lost 9 bases and the J gene lost 5 bases, with 20 bases spanning the gap. Germline-derived CDR1 and CDR2 are SNHLY and FYNNEI. The DNA for the CDR3 is TGTGCCAGTCGGATCGCGGGGCTAGCAGACGAGCAGTACTTC. It specifies CASRIAGLADEQYF.

The chain couples TRBV5-4 to TRBJ2-6; D possibly corresponds to TRBD1 (7 bases). The CDR3 spans 18 residues. Germline V gene sequence: CDR1 SGHNT, CDR2 YYREEE (reference sequence). Deletions cut 4 bases from V and 0 bases from J, with 17 bases between. The chain's CDR3 is CASSTTGDLSSGANVLTF. The CDR3 DNA follows: TGTGCCAGCAGCACAACAGGGGACTTGAGCTCTGGGGCCAACGTCCTGACTTTC.

The J gene is TRBJ1-2, the V gene TRBV28, with TRBD1 matching over 10 bases. Germline CDR1 is MDHEN and CDR2 is SYDVKM. This CDR3 region has 14 residues. The junction had 8 bases not matched to a gene; V was cut back by 7 bases and J by 6 bases. The CDR3 coding sequence is TGTGCCAGCAATCCGGGACAGGGGATTCATGGCTACACCTTC. This encodes CASNPGQGIHGYTF.

The J gene is TRBJ2-1, the V gene TRBV7-9; no clear D gene. Between the trimmed V and J ends, which lost 1 base and 10 bases, there was a span of 8 bases. The CDR3 covers 12 residues. Germline CDR1 is SEHNR and CDR2 is FQNEAQ (reference sequence). For the CDR3, the DNA is TGTGCCAGCAGCTTAGTTGGTCCAGAGCAGTTCTTC. It codes for CASSLVGPEQFF.

The rearrangement links TRBV10-3 to TRBJ2-7; D possibly matches TRBD1 or TRBD2 (5 bases each). V gave up 0 bases and J gave up 3 bases, with 12 bases separating them. Germline V CDR1 and CDR2: ENHRY, SYGVKD. There are 15 residues in the CDR3. CDR3 sequence: CAISESGKGIYEQYF. The CDR3 bases are TGTGCCATCAGTGAGTCCGGGAAGGGGATCTACGAGCAGTACTTC.

The chain's CDR3 is CASSLGLAGGGRETQYF. The CDR3 region has the DNA TGTGCCAGCAGTTTAGGTCTAGCGGGGGGAGGGAGAGAGACCCAGTACTTC. The chain joins TRBV28 to TRBJ2-5; TRBD2 matches 11 bases. Germline assignment: CDR1 MDHEN and CDR2 SYDVKM. Trimming cost V 2 bases and J 4 bases; bases outside gene matches: 9. CDR3 length: 17 amino acids.

This chain connects TRBV18 to TRBJ2-1, with 14 bases that match TRBD2. After removal of 6 bases from V and 8 bases from J, the junction contained 6 bases not matched to a gene. CDR1 and CDR2 from the germline V gene are KGHSH and LQKENI. This CDR3 comprises 15 residues. CDR3 residues: CASSLGTSGSYEQFF. Here the CDR3 DNA reads TGTGCCAGCTCCCTAGGGACTAGCGGGAGTTATGAGCAGTTCTTC.

This rearrangement joins TRBV25-1 to TRBJ1-3, with unresolved D. Trimming removed 1 base from V and 6 bases from J, with 10 bases in between. Looked up from germline, CDR1 is MGHDK and CDR2 is SYGVNS. CDR3 length equals 14 residues. The CDR3 nucleotides are TGTGCCAGCAGTGAATTGCGGGTCGAAAACACCATATATTTT. Its protein is CASSELRVENTIYF.

DNA for the CDR3: TGCGCCAGCAGCCAAATCACAGGGGGAGGGGGTGGTGGCTACACCTTC. It codes for CASSQITGGGGGGYTF. The chain is built from TRBV4-3 and TRBJ1-2; TRBD1 matches 8 bases. The germline V gene encodes CDR1 LGHNA and CDR2 YSLEER. The CDR3 spans 16 residues. V lost 2 bases and J lost 7; bases outside the gene matches: 12.

The chain recombines TRBV29-1 with TRBJ1-2; no firm D call. Deletions cut 6 bases from V and 4 bases from J, with 12 bases between. This CDR3 is built from 12 residues. Germline lookup yields CDR1 SQVTM and CDR2 ANQGSEA. The CDR3 nucleotides read TGCAGCGTATTTCGGGAGGGCTATGGCTACACCTTC. Protein sequence: CSVFREGYGYTF.

The genes are TRBV5-4 and TRBJ2-1; 8 bases align to TRBD2. With V trimmed by 3 bases and J by 2 bases, 10 bases remained unmatched. Germline CDR1 SGHNT, CDR2 YYREEE (reference sequence). The CDR3 runs to 17 residues. This chain's CDR3 is CASSSTSGTRTYNEQFF. The CDR3 DNA follows: TGTGCCAGCAGCTCGACGTCCGGGACTAGAACCTACAATGAGCAGTTCTTC.

The gene calls are TRBV2 and TRBJ2-5; 9 positions agree with TRBD2. The junction had 11 bases not matched to a gene; V was cut back by 9 bases and J by 6 bases. Germline V gene data show CDR1 as SNHLY and CDR2 as FYNNEI. CDR3 length: 14 amino acids. The chain's CDR3 is CARQAGGVGKTQYF. The CDR3 coding sequence is TGTGCCAGACAAGCGGGGGGTGTGGGAAAGACCCAGTACTTC.

This chain links TRBV19 with TRBJ2-2; 7 bases agree with TRBD1. This CDR3 contains 17 residues. Germline V gene sequence: CDR1 LNHDA, CDR2 SQIVND (reference sequence). Trimming removed 7 bases from V and 0 bases from J; junction bases left unmatched: 11. This CDR3 is CASTRYGDSANTGELFF. Written as DNA, the CDR3 is TGTGCCAGTACGAGGTACGGGGACAGCGCGAACACCGGGGAGCTGTTTTTT.

This clone was counted between two and nine times. At the DNA level, this CDR3 is encoded by other sequences in the same sample as well. This chain uses TRBV9 with TRBJ1-1, with a weak D call TRBD1 (5 bases). The germline CDR1 and CDR2 sequences are SGDLS and YYNGEE. V lost 3 bases and J lost 1, with 10 bases in between. The CDR3 consists of 14 residues. CDR3 region: CASSARRENTEAFF. CDR3 coding DNA: TGTGCCAGCAGCGCCCGCAGGGAGAACACTGAAGCTTTCTTT.

The rearrangement uses TRBV29-1 and TRBJ1-2; 7 positions match TRBD1. The junction had 6 bases not matched to a gene; V was cut back by 5 bases and J by 3 bases. From germline, CDR1 is SQVTM and CDR2 ANQGSEA. The CDR3 is 13 amino acids. The CDR3 sequence is CSVRDSGYYGYTF. In DNA, the CDR3 is TGCAGCGTTAGGGACAGCGGATACTATGGCTACACCTTC. Filled out from reference TRBV29-1 and TRBJ1-2, the complete variable domain reads SAVISQKPSRDICQRGTSLTIQCQVDSQVTMMFWYRQQPGQSLTLIATANQGSEATYESGFVIDKFPISRPNLTFSTLTVSNMSPEDSSIYLCSVRDSGYYGYTFGSGTRLTVV.

This clone was seen only once. The gene calls are TRBV19 and TRBJ2-1, with D possibly being TRBD1 or TRBD2 (6 bases each). The ends were cut back, 7 bases at V and 6 bases at J, with 10 bases in the middle. The germline gives CDR1 LNHDA, CDR2 SQIVND (reference sequence). This CDR3 contains 12 residues. CDR3 protein: CASTGAGNEQFF. The CDR3 DNA follows: TGTGCCAGTACGGGGGCGGGCAATGAGCAGTTCTTC. Based on the CDR3 plus reference TRBV19 and TRBJ2-1, the full variable domain is DGGITQSPKYLFRKEGQNVTLSCEQNLNHDAMYWYRQDPGQGLRLIYYSQIVNDFQKGDIAEGYSVSREKKESFPLTVTSAQKNPTAFYLCASTGAGNEQFFGPGTRLTVL.

The chain couples TRBV18 to TRBJ1-6; D remains unclear. Germline CDR1 and CDR2: KGHSH and LQKENI. The CDR3 totals 14 residues. Trimming removed 3 bases from V and 8 bases from J, with 11 bases in between. This chain's CDR3 is CASSPDVDDSPLHF. The CDR3 DNA follows: TGTGCCAGCTCACCGGACGTAGATGATTCACCCCTCCACTTT.

The J gene is TRBJ1-2, the V gene TRBV28; D is unclear. The V gene lost 6 bases and the J gene lost 7 bases, with 12 bases spanning the gap. The CDR3 has 12 residues. Germline CDR1 and CDR2: MDHEN and SYDVKM. The CDR3 region is CASSPPRGGYTF. DNA for the CDR3: TGTGCCAGCAGCCCTCCCCGGGGTGGCTACACCTTC.

Notes on this clone: Its ends do not fully match the called genes, so a read error is possible. In DNA form, the CDR3 reads TGTGCCAGCAGTTTGGACAGGGGCTTTTACAATGAGCAGTTCTTC. Its protein is CASSLDRGFYNEQFF. The V call is TRBV5-8, the J call TRBJ2-1; TRBD1 aligns across 9 bases. Germline-derived CDR1 and CDR2 are SGHTS and YDEGEE. The CDR3 is 15 residues long.

This sequence joins TRBV25-1 and TRBJ2-7; D gene ambiguous. Deletions cut 7 bases from V and 3 bases from J, with 7 bases between. In germline, CDR1 is MGHDK, CDR2 SYGVNS. The CDR3 consists of 11 residues. CDR3: CASTNYYEQYF. The CDR3 nucleotides read TGTGCCAGCACGAACTACTACGAGCAGTACTTC.

The chain combines TRBV7-9 with TRBJ1-4; D is uncertain. CDR1 SEHNR and CDR2 FQNEAQ come from the germline V gene (reference sequence). The V end lost 5 bases, the J end lost 3 bases, and 13 bases lay between the germline ends. This CDR3 region has 15 residues. The DNA for the CDR3 is TGTGCCAGCAGCGCCCAAAGCGCAGCTAATGAAAAACTGTTTTTT. It yields the protein CASSAQSAANEKLFF.